Sequencing of this TCR beta chain was carried out in a study of metastatic and nonmetastatic thyroid tumors. Whole-study context: Malignant and benign thyroid patients had repertoires compared in peripheral blood and tumor or nodule tissue. The study, taken as a whole, reports: In both blood and tumor samples, TCR beta diversity was reported significantly higher for malignant than benign nodules.

From germline, CDR1 is MNHNY and CDR2 SVGAGI (reference sequence). V was pared by 0 bases and J by 1 base, with 9 bases between. This CDR3 is 16 amino acids long. This clone occurred a few times. Its cognate antigen is unknown. TCRdb used MiXCR to call clones anew from the PCR reads. The repertoire has approximately 13,000 clones, approximately 23% of them found once; the top ten carry 12%. Patients had received no treatment of any kind before thyroid surgery. Sequenced material: adjacent normal tissue. V gene TRBV6-6 combines with J gene TRBJ2-2; D may match TRBD1 or TRBD2 (5 bases each). The receptor's source is a female donor with papillary thyroid cancer or a benign thyroid nodule (not recorded which). Some clones in this sample may be carry-over from other donors' samples. CDR3 sequence (DNA): TGTGCCAGCAGTTACTCCGGGACGGAGAACACCGGGGAGCTGTTTTTT. This codes for CASSYSGTENTGELFF.